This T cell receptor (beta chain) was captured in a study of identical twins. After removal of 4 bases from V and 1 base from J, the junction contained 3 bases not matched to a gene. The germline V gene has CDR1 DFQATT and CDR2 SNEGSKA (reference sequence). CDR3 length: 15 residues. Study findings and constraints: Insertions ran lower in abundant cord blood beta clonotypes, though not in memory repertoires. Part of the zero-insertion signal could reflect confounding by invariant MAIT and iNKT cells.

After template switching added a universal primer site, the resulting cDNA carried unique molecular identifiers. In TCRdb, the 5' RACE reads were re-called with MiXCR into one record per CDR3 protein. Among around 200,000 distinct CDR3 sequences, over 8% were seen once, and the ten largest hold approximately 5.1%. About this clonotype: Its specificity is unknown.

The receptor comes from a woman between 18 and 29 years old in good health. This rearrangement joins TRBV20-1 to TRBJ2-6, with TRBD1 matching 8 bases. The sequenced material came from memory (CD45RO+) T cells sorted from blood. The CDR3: CSATDRVSGANVLTF. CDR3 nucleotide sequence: TGCAGTGCTACGGACAGGGTATCTGGGGCCAACGTCCTGACTTTC.